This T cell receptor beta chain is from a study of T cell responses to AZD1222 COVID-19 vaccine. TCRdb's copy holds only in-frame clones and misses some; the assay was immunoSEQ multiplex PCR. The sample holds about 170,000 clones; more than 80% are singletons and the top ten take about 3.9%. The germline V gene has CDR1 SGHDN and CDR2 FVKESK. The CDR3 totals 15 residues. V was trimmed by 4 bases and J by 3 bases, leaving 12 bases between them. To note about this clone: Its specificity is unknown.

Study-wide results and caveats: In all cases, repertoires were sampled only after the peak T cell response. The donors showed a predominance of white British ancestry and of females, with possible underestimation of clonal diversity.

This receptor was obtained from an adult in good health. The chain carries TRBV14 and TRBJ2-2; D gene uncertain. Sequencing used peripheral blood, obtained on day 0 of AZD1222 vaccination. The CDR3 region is CASSLRGKDTGELFF. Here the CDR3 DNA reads TGTGCCAGCAGCCTACGAGGAAAGGACACCGGGGAGCTGTTTTTT. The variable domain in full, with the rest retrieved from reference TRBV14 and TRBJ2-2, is EAGVTQFPSHSVIEKGQTVTLRCDPISGHDNLYWYRRVMGKEIKFLLHFVKESKQDESGMPNNRFLAERTGGTYSTLKVQPAELEDSGVYFCASSLRGKDTGELFFGEGSRLTVL.